This T cell receptor beta chain came from a study of siplizumab effects on memory and regulatory T cells. Overall study results and limits: Confirmatory evidence of suppressive function in proliferating siplizumab-culture Tregs was not obtained. Alloreactive sequences whose origin lay in unstimulated CD4+ memory cells were significantly reduced by siplizumab.

Per-sample assaying covered about 10^5 TCR templates. The table came from immunoSEQ multiplex PCR; TCRdb's copy has only in-frame clones and leaves some out. Of fewer than 100,000 clones listed, about 93% are singletons. With regard to this clone: Its antigen remains unidentified.

Trimming pared 0 bases from V and 8 bases from J, leaving 15 bases between. The CDR3 has 16 amino acids. Germline V lookup: CDR1 SGHRS, CDR2 YFSETQ. This receptor was obtained from a human donor in good health. The chain joins TRBV5-1 to TRBJ1-6, with D unresolved. Sequenced sample: non-Treg CD4+ T cells sorted from blood. The CDR3 bases are TGCGCCAGCAGCTTGGAAGTTGGCAGCGGAGATTCACCCCTCCACTTT. Translation gives CASSLEVGSGDSPLHF. The full variable domain, in which reference TRBV5-1 and TRBJ1-6 provide the parts outside the CDR3, is KAGVTQTPRYLIKTRGQQVTLSCSPISGHRSVSWYQQTPGQGLQFLFEYFSETQRNKGNFPGRFSGRQFSNSRSEMNVSTLELGDSALYLCASSLEVGSGDSPLHFGNGTRLTVT.